This TCR beta chain was identified in a study of blood T cell repertoires in COVID-19. This clone was seen just once. Assay used: immunoSEQ multiplex PCR; TCRdb lists only in-frame clones, some missing. In the table there are some 150,000 clones, roughly 88% of which are singletons. This clonotype was obtained from a woman aged 60-75 years with COVID-19, enrolled during active disease. Sequencing input: peripheral blood.

The CDR3 loop is CASSTRSDSYEQYF. CDR3 sequence (DNA): TGTGCCAGTAGTACCAGGTCCGACTCCTACGAGCAGTACTTC. The rearrangement uses TRBV19 and TRBJ2-7; D remains ambiguous. Trimming took off 4 bases at V and 0 bases at J, with 10 bases between the two ends. This CDR3 has 14 amino acids. Germline CDR1 and CDR2: LNHDA and SQIVND (reference sequence).